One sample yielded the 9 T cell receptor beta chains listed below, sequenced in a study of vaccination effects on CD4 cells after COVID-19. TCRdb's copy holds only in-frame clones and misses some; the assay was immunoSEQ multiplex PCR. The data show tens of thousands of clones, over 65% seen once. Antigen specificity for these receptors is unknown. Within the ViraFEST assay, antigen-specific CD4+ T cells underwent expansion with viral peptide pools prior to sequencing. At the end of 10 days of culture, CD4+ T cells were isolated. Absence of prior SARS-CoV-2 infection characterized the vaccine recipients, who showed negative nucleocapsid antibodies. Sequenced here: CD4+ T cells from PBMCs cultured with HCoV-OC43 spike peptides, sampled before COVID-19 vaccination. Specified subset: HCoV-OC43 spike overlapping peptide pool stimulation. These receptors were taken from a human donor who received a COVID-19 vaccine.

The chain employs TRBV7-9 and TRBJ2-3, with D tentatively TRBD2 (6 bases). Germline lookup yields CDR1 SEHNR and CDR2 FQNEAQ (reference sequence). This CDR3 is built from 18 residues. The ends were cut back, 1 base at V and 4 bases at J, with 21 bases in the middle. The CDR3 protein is CASSLGWGNSGDADTQYF. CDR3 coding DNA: TGTGCCAGCAGCTTAGGTTGGGGGAATTCGGGGGATGCAGATACGCAGTATTTT.

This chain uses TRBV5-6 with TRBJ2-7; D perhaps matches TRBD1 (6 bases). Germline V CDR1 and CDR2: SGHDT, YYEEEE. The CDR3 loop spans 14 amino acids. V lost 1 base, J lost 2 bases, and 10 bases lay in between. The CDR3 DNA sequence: TGTGCCAGCAGCTTGTTCCCAGGGGCCTACGAGCAGTACGTC. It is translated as CASSLFPGAYEQYV.

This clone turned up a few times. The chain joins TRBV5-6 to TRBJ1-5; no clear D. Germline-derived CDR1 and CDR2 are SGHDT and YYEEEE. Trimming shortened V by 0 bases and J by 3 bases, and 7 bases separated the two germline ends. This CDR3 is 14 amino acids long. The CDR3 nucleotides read TGTGCCAGCAGCTTGGGGCAATACAATCAGCCCCAGCATTTT. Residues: CASSLGQYNQPQHF.

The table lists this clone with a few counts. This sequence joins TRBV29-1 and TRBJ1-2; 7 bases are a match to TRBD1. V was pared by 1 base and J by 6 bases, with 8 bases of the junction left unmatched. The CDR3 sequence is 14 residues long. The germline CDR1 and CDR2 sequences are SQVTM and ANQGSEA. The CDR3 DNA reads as TGCAGCGTTGAAGGACAGGGCTTCGGGGATGGCTACACCTTC. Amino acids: CSVEGQGFGDGYTF.

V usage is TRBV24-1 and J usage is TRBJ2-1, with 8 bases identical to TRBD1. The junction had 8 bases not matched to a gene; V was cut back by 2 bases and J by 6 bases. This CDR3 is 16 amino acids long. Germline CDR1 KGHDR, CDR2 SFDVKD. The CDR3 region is CATSDSRTGWLNEQFF. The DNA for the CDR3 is TGTGCCACCAGTGATTCCAGGACAGGGTGGCTCAATGAGCAGTTCTTC.

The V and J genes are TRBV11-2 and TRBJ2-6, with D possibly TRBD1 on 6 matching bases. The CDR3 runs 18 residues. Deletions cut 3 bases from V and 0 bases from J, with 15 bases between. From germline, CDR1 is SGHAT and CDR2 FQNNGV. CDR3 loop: CASSLSDSPISGANVLTF. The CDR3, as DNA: TGTGCCAGCAGCTTGTCGGACAGTCCTATCTCTGGGGCCAACGTCCTGACTTTC.

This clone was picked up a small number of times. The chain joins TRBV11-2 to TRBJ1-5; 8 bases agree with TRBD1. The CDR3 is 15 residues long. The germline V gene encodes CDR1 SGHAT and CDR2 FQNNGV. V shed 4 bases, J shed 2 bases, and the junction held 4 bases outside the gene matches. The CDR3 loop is CASSSQGAGNQPQHF. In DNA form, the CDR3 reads TGTGCCAGCAGCTCGCAGGGGGCCGGCAATCAGCCCCAGCATTTT.

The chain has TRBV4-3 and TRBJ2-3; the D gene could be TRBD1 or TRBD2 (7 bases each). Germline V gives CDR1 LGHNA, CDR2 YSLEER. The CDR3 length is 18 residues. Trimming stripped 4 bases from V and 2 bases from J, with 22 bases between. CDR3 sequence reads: CASSPSGGGPQYTDTQYF. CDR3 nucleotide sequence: TGCGCCAGCAGCCCCTCAGGGGGGGGACCCCAATACACAGATACGCAGTATTTT.

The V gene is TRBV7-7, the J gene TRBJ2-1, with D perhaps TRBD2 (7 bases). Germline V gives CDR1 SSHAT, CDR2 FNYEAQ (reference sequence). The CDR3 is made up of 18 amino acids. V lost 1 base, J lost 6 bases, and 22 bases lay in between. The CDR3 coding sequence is TGTGCCAGCAGCTTAGGTGGTGGGGCGGGGGCCGGCGCCAATGAGCAGTTCTTC. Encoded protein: CASSLGGGAGAGANEQFF. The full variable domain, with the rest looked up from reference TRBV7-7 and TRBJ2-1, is GAGVSQSPRYKVTKRGQDVTLRCDPISSHATLYWYQQALGQGPEFLTYFNYEAQPDKSGLPSDRFSAERPEGSISTLTIQRTEQRDSAMYRCASSLGGGAGAGANEQFFGPGTRLTVL.